This is a list of T cell receptor beta chains from one sample in a study of cytomegalovirus exposure and HLA in healthy donors. The method was immunoSEQ multiplex PCR; TCRdb's version includes in-frame clones alone and lacks a portion of them. This table holds some 190,000 clones, 80% found once. Sequenced: PBMCs. The source of these receptors is a woman aged 25-40 years in good health and CMV-seronegative. CDR3s include the opening cysteine and the closing phenylalanine or tryptophan. Fields, in order: J gene, clone size, V gene, D gene, CDR3 DNA, CDR3 protein. D genes are given only for firm matches. Clone size, where shown, is once, few, many, or a class for clones that have expanded.

TRBJ1-2	NA	TRBV29-1	TRBD1	TGCAGCGTTGGCCGGGCCCCTAGACCGGACAGGGCTGCGGTGGACTATGGCTACACCTTC	CSVGRAPRPDRAAVDYGYTF
TRBJ2-5	NA	TRBV7-2	TRBD2	TGTGCCAGCAGCCCTCGACTAGCATTGACTCGGGAGACCCAGTACTTC	CASSPRLALTRETQYF
TRBJ1-2	few	TRBV6-4	TRBD1	TGTGCCAGCAGTCATGGCGAGGGGACAGACACTTTGACCTTC	CASSHGEGTDTLTF
TRBJ2-1	NA	TRBV4-2	NA	TGTGCCAGCAGCCAGGTGGCGGGGACTTTATACAATGAGCAGTTCTTC	CASSQVAGTLYNEQFF
TRBJ2-7	NA	TRBV19	TRBD2	TGTGCCAGTAAAGACGGGACTAGCGGGGTCTACGAGCAGTACTTC	CASKDGTSGVYEQYF
TRBJ1-1	NA	TRBV4-1	NA	TGCGCCAGCAGCTATGGAGGGAGGGACACTGAAGCTTTCTTT	CASSYGGRDTEAFF
TRBJ1-5	few	TRBV6-6	TRBD1	TGTGCCAGCACCGTAGGGACAGGGAGTCAGCCCCAGCATTTT	CASTVGTGSQPQHF
TRBJ1-5	NA	TRBV28	NA	TGTGCCAGCAGTTTTGCACAGGCAGGCAATCAGCCCCAGCATTTT	CASSFAQAGNQPQHF
TRBJ2-3	NA	TRBV14	NA	TGTGCCAGCAGCCATCGCAGGACTTTCCTCGGCACAGATACGCAGTATTTT	CASSHRRTFLGTDTQYF
TRBJ1-5	NA	TRBV30	NA	TGTGCCTGGAGAGATTCTCGGAATCAGCCCCAGCATTTT	CAWRDSRNQPQHF
TRBJ2-3	NA	TRBV5-1	TRBD1	TGCGCCAGCAGCGCCGGGACAGGAGGCACAGATACGCAGTATTTT	CASSAGTGGTDTQYF
TRBJ1-3	few	TRBV2	NA	TGTGCCAGCAGACCACAGGGCCCTGGAAACACCATATATTTT	CASRPQGPGNTIYF
TRBJ1-3	few	TRBV10-3	NA	TGTGCCATCAGGGACAGCTCTGGAAACACCATATATTTT	CAIRDSSGNTIYF
TRBJ2-2	NA	TRBV2	NA	TGTGCCTGGGGAGGGGGAACCGGGGAGCTGTTTTTT	CAWGGGTGELFF
TRBJ1-1	NA	TRBV7-2	TRBD1	TGTGCCAGCAGCTTAGTCGGGGCAGGGGGCATATTGTACACTGAAGCTTTCTTT	CASSLVGAGGILYTEAFF
TRBJ2-5	NA	TRBV5-6	TRBD2	TGTGCCAGCAGCTTCCGGGGGGACGAGACCCAGTACTTC	CASSFRGDETQYF
TRBJ2-3	NA	TRBV7-2	TRBD2	TGTGCCAGCAGCTTAGCGGGAGGGGATACGCAGTATTTT	CASSLAGGDTQYF
TRBJ1-2	few	TRBV28	TRBD1	TGTGCCAGCAGACAAGGGACCCAGGGGGTTAACTATGGCTACACCTTC	CASRQGTQGVNYGYTF
TRBJ2-7	NA	TRBV25-1	NA	TGTGCCAGCCTTTCTAGCGTGTCCTACGAGCAGTACTTC	CASLSSVSYEQYF
TRBJ2-7	NA	TRBV5-6	TRBD1	TGTGCCAGCAGCTGGGGGACAGCCGAGCAGTACTTC	CASSWGTAEQYF
TRBJ2-3	NA	TRBV15	NA	TGTGCCACCAGCAGAGATGTGGGGGGGCGAGGCACAGATACGCAGTATTTT	CATSRDVGGRGTDTQYF
TRBJ2-1	NA	TRBV5-1	TRBD2	TGCGCCAGCAGCTTAATCGGGGGGATCTACAATGAGCAGTTCTTC	CASSLIGGIYNEQFF
TRBJ2-7	NA	TRBV30	NA	TGTGCCTGGAGTGTATCTGGGGGCTCCTACGAGCAGTACTTC	CAWSVSGGSYEQYF
TRBJ2-7	NA	TRBV27	TRBD1	TGTGCCAGCAGTTTAGTCGGGGACAGGGGGTACGAGCAGTACTTC	CASSLVGDRGYEQYF